A single sample is the source of the 27 T cell receptor beta chains below, sequenced in a study of blood T cell repertoires in COVID-19. TCRdb's table, derived via immunoSEQ multiplex PCR, lists solely in-frame clones and lacks some. Of approximately 170,000 clones listed, under 95% were seen once; the top ten hold 15% to 20%. Sequencing was done on a sample of peripheral blood. These receptors were collected from a man in his fifties or sixties with active or convalescent COVID-19.

This chain links TRBV29-1 with TRBJ1-4; possible D gene TRBD1, 6 bases. Trimming stripped 5 bases from V and 7 bases from J, with 17 bases between. Germline CDR1 is SQVTM and CDR2 is ANQGSEA. The CDR3 consists of 14 residues. The DNA for the CDR3 is TGCAGCGTTAACTCAGAAACAGGGAGTGAAAAACTGTTTTTT. Translating gives CSVNSETGSEKLFF.

This clone has only one observation. This sequence joins TRBV7-9 and TRBJ2-1; D uncertain. Trimming took 1 base from V and 6 from J, leaving 7 bases between them. The CDR3 totals 13 residues. The germline gives CDR1 SEHNR, CDR2 FQNEAQ (reference sequence). In nucleotides, the CDR3 is TGTGCCAGCAGCTTAGAGAGTCTCAATGAGCAGTTCTTC. This sequence encodes CASSLESLNEQFF.

J is TRBJ1-6 and V is TRBV12-3 or TRBV12-4; D is unresolved. The CDR3 is 13 residues long. The germline V and J ends were trimmed by 7 bases and 9 bases, with 13 bases remaining between them. The CDR3 here is CASTSGGISPLHF. The CDR3 DNA reads TGTGCCAGCACCTCGGGAGGGATTTCACCCCTCCACTTT.

This clone was observed once. The chain carries TRBV24-1 and TRBJ1-2, with 8 bases fitting TRBD1. The CDR3 runs to 12 residues. Germline CDR1 reads KGHDR; CDR2 reads SFDVKD. After removal of 6 bases from V and 8 bases from J, the junction contained 4 bases not matched to a gene. The chain's CDR3 is CATSQGQGGYTF. CDR3 DNA: TGTGCCACCAGTCAAGGACAGGGCGGCTACACCTTC.

The chain recombines TRBV6-5 with TRBJ2-1; D might be TRBD2 (6 bases). Germline lookup yields CDR1 MNHEY and CDR2 SVGAGI. V gave up 0 bases and J gave up 1 base, with 7 bases separating them. There are 15 residues in the CDR3. In nucleotides, the CDR3 is TGTGCCAGCAGTTACTCGGCGGGATCCTACAATGAGCAGTTCTTC. Its protein product is CASSYSAGSYNEQFF.

This chain links TRBV7-2 with TRBJ2-1, with D possibly being TRBD2 (6 bases). The CDR3 has 15 residues. Germline assignment: CDR1 SGHTA and CDR2 FQGNSA. The V and J ends lost 5 bases and 7 bases respectively, with 18 bases between them. DNA of the CDR3: TGTGCCAGCAGCGGACTATCCGGGACTTTAAATGAGCAGTTCTTC. It encodes CASSGLSGTLNEQFF.

This rearrangement joins TRBV12-3 or TRBV12-4 to TRBJ1-2, with 9 bases lining up with TRBD1. Unmatched junction bases numbered 6, after V lost 5 bases and J lost 8 bases. The CDR3 is made up of 13 amino acids. CDR3 residues: CASSPRTGAGYTF. Written as DNA, the CDR3 is TGTGCCAGCAGTCCTCGGACAGGGGCCGGCTACACCTTC.

CDR3 region: CASTAEETQYF. In DNA, the CDR3 is TGTGCCAGCACCGCAGAAGAGACCCAGTACTTC. V is TRBV7-8 and J is TRBJ2-5; no clear D gene. The germline gives CDR1 SGHVS, CDR2 FQNEAQ. Deletions cut 7 bases from V and 3 bases from J, with 6 bases between. The CDR3 extends over 11 amino acids.

The chain recombines TRBV5-4 with TRBJ2-3; D is perhaps TRBD1 (6 bases). The CDR3 has 16 residues. V was clipped by 5 bases and J by 0 bases, with 16 bases between them. CDR1 SGHNT and CDR2 YYREEE come from the germline V gene (reference sequence). CDR3 in DNA: TGTGCCAGCAGTTCTGACTATGGGGGCAGCACAGATACGCAGTATTTT. As protein: CASSSDYGGSTDTQYF. The whole variable domain, filled in from reference TRBV5-4 and TRBJ2-3, reads ETGVTQSPTHLIKTRGQQVTLRCSSQSGHNTVSWYQQALGQGPQFIFQYYREEENGRGNFPPRFSGLQFPNYSSELNVNALELDDSALYLCASSSDYGGSTDTQYFGPGTRLTVL.

The chain employs TRBV6-2 or TRBV6-3 and TRBJ2-7; 10 bases are a match to TRBD2. With 2 bases clipped from V and 6 bases from J, the junction kept 13 bases outside the gene matches. CDR3 length equals 17 residues. CDR1 is MNHEY and CDR2 is SVGEGT in the germline V gene. CDR3 region: CASSYPLVSASGSEQYF. DNA of the CDR3: TGTGCCAGCAGTTACCCGCTCGTATCGGCTAGCGGGAGCGAGCAGTACTTC.

CDR3 nucleotide sequence: TGTGCCAGCTCACCTTCCGGGACAGAGATTGAAAAACTGTTTTTT. Translated, it gives CASSPSGTEIEKLFF. The V and J genes are TRBV18 and TRBJ1-4, with 7 nucleotides matching TRBD1. The V segment lost 3 bases and the J segment 7 bases; nucleotides outside the gene matches: 8. This CDR3 is built from 15 residues. Germline CDR1 KGHSH, CDR2 LQKENI.

V usage is TRBV2 and J usage is TRBJ2-5; weak D call: TRBD2 (7 bases). CDR3 size: 12 residues. CDR1 and CDR2 from the germline V gene are SNHLY and FYNNEI. V was pared by 8 bases and J by 5 bases, with 12 bases between. The CDR3 sequence is CASRGAGETQYF. For the CDR3, the DNA is TGTGCCAGCCGGGGGGCGGGGGAGACCCAGTACTTC.

The chain combines TRBV11-2 with TRBJ2-1; 11 bases match TRBD2. Germline V CDR1 and CDR2: SGHAT, FQNNGV. V dropped 2 bases and J dropped 12; count of bases not matched to a gene: 12. The CDR3 is 16 residues long. The CDR3 region is CASSLQTSGSSGGQFF. The CDR3 bases are TGTGCCAGCAGCTTACAAACTAGCGGGAGCTCGGGGGGGCAGTTCTTC.

The chain employs TRBV7-9 and TRBJ1-4; D is undetermined. V lost 2 bases and J 10 bases, leaving 11 bases between the germline ends. Germline V gives CDR1 SEHNR, CDR2 FQNEAQ (reference sequence). The CDR3 is 13 residues long. The CDR3 DNA reads as TGTGCCAGCAGCTTAATGGACCGGGGAAAACTGTTTTTT. Its translation is CASSLMDRGKLFF.

The rearrangement links TRBV10-1 to TRBJ2-7; unclear D gene. Germline CDR1 is WNHNN and CDR2 is SYGVQD (reference sequence). This CDR3 has 13 residues. Between the trimmed V and J ends, which lost 7 bases and 3 bases, there was a span of 13 bases. The CDR3 sequence: CASIVGGDYEQYF. CDR3 bases: TGCGCCAGCATCGTCGGCGGTGACTACGAGCAGTACTTC.

The V gene is TRBV7-2, the J gene TRBJ2-6, with 7 bases aligning to TRBD1. The CDR3 loop spans 18 amino acids. Germline assignment: CDR1 SGHTA and CDR2 FQGNSA. Trimming at V came to 1 base and at J to 0 bases, leaving 6 bases not matched to a gene. CDR3 sequence: CASSLGVTGRSGANVLTF. The DNA of the CDR3 is TGTGCCAGCAGCTTAGGGGTGACAGGGCGCTCTGGGGCCAACGTCCTGACTTTC.

The rearrangement uses TRBV5-4 and TRBJ2-1, with a weak D call TRBD1 (5 bases). The CDR3 totals 14 residues. Germline values: CDR1 SGHNT, CDR2 YYREEE (reference sequence). The V and J ends lost 2 bases and 10 bases respectively, with 16 bases between them. CDR3 protein: CASSLNVGVWEQFF. In DNA form, the CDR3 reads TGTGCCAGCAGCTTAAATGTAGGGGTTTGGGAGCAGTTCTTC.

This chain uses TRBV27 with TRBJ1-1, with D unclear. The V end was cut by 3 bases, the J end by 1 base, with 6 bases between. The V gene's germline CDR1 is MNHEY and CDR2 SMNVEV (reference sequence). The CDR3 is 13 residues long. The CDR3 reads CASSLVANTEAFF. The CDR3 bases are TGTGCCAGCAGTTTGGTAGCGAACACTGAAGCTTTCTTT.

The chain uses TRBV10-2 and TRBJ1-1; D might be TRBD1 (5 bases). Germline V gene sequence: CDR1 WSHSY, CDR2 SAAADI. CDR3 length: 14 residues. Trimming shortened V by 5 bases and J by 1 base, and 11 bases separated the two germline ends. The CDR3: CASSLPTGNTEAFF. For the CDR3, the DNA is TGCGCCAGCAGTTTACCCACAGGGAACACTGAAGCTTTCTTT.

This sequence joins TRBV28 and TRBJ1-1, with TRBD1 identical over 8 bases. This CDR3 spans 14 amino acids. V lost 4 bases and J lost 1; bases outside the gene matches: 2. Germline V CDR1 and CDR2: MDHEN, SYDVKM. The CDR3 sequence: CASSSQGGNTEAFF. As DNA, the CDR3 is TGTGCCAGCAGTTCACAGGGGGGGAACACTGAAGCTTTCTTT.

The chain has TRBV3-1 (or the pseudogene TRBV3-2) and TRBJ1-1; 10 bases match TRBD1. The length of the CDR3 is 15 residues. Germline-derived CDR1 and CDR2 are LGHDT and YNNKEL (reference sequence). With V trimmed by 8 bases and J by 0 bases, 6 bases remained unmatched. Here the CDR3 DNA reads TGTGCCAGCGGAAGGACAGGGGGTTTGAACACTGAAGCTTTCTTT. Its protein product is CASGRTGGLNTEAFF.

This chain connects TRBV7-8 to TRBJ1-2, with D unclear. V gave up 5 bases and J gave up 1 base, with 8 bases separating them. Germline loops: CDR1 SGHVS, CDR2 FQNEAQ. The CDR3 runs 13 residues. In nucleotides, the CDR3 is TGTGCCAGCAGCGCCTCGGGTAACTATGGCTACACCTTC. Protein: CASSASGNYGYTF.

The chain links TRBV11-1 to TRBJ2-2, with a possible D match to TRBD1 (6 bases). The CDR3 length is 14 residues. CDR1 SGHAT and CDR2 FQDESV come from the germline V gene (reference sequence). Trimming shortened V by 2 bases and J by 3 bases, and 7 bases separated the two germline ends. The CDR3 here is CASSLNRDTGELFF. The CDR3 nucleotides are TGTGCCAGCAGCTTAAACAGGGACACCGGGGAGCTGTTTTTT.

The chain uses TRBV18 and TRBJ2-1; 8 nucleotides agree with TRBD1. CDR3 size: 17 residues. Germline trimming cut 3 bases from V and 1 base from J; bases unmatched to any gene: 8. Germline CDR1 is KGHSH and CDR2 is LQKENI. CDR3 nucleotides: TGTGCCAGCTCACCGGGAACCGGGACAGGTTCCTACAATGAGCAGTTCTTC. Its translation: CASSPGTGTGSYNEQFF.

The chain links TRBV10-3 to TRBJ2-5, with a tentative D call TRBD1 (6 bases). The V end was cut by 3 bases, the J end by 4 bases, with 9 bases between. Germline values: CDR1 ENHRY, CDR2 SYGVKD. This CDR3 has 13 residues. In DNA, the CDR3 is TGTGCCATCAGTGAAGTCAGGGGAGAGACCCAGTACTTC. Amino acids: CAISEVRGETQYF.

J is TRBJ2-7 and V is TRBV7-2; perhaps TRBD2 as D (5 bases). CDR1 and CDR2 from the germline V gene are SGHTA and FQGNSA. V was trimmed by 2 bases and J by 3 bases, leaving 8 bases between them. This CDR3 is built from 13 residues. The CDR3 coding sequence is TGTGCCAGCAGCTTACCTAGCCTCTACGAGCAGTACTTC. Translated: CASSLPSLYEQYF.

V usage is TRBV7-9 and J usage is TRBJ2-1, with TRBD2 matching 8 bases. The V and J ends lost 5 bases and 6 bases, in that order; junction bases with no gene match: 12. Germline V gene sequence: CDR1 SEHNR, CDR2 FQNEAQ (reference sequence). This CDR3 region has 16 residues. Written as DNA, the CDR3 is TGTGCCAGCAGCCGTCCTACTAGCGGAGGCCCCAATGAGCAGTTCTTC. It codes for CASSRPTSGGPNEQFF.